This T cell receptor beta chain was recovered during a study of beta chain features in type 1 diabetes. The study, taken as a whole, reports: In every one of the four CD4+ subsets, TCRB CDR3s were moderately but significantly shorter in Type 1 diabetes patients. For patients and controls alike, PCR might favor shorter templates to the same degree.

The whole isolated RNA underwent reverse transcription, so sequencing captured expressed TCRB transcripts. An average of approximately 4 million reads was obtained for naive, central memory and regulatory T cell samples. Profiling relied on immunoSEQ multiplex PCR, and the TCRdb table lists in-frame clones only, not all of them. Of around 190,000 clones in the sample, more than 10% were seen once. Concerning this clone: Its target is unknown.

Via CD45RO/CCR7/CD25/CD127/CD95/CD27, cells of the CD4+ naive, central memory, regulatory and stem cell-like memory subsets were sorted. This CDR3 is 16 amino acids long. The V gene end was trimmed by 4 bases and the J gene end by 4 bases; junction bases not matched to a gene: 9. Per germline, CDR1 MNHEY and CDR2 SVGAGI. This clonotype was obtained from a woman under 30 in good health. The specimen was central memory CD4+ T cells from blood. The rearrangement uses TRBV6-5 and TRBJ2-7, with 11 bases lining up with TRBD1. The CDR3, as DNA: TGTGCCAGCAGTTCCCAACGGACAGGGGGCTTATACGAGCAGTACTTC. It translates to CASSSQRTGGLYEQYF.